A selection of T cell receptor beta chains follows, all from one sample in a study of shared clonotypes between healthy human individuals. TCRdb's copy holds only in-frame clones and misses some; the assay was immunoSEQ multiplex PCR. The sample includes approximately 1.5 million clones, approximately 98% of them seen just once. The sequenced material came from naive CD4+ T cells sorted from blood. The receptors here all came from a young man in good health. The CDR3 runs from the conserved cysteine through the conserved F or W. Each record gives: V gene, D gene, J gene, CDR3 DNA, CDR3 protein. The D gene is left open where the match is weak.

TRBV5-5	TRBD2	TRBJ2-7	TGTGCCAGCAGCTTGGTAGGGACTAGCGGCTACGAGCAGTACTTC	CASSLVGTSGYEQYF
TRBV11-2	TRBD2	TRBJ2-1	TGTGCCAGCAGATTCGGGACTAGCCTACACTATGAGCAGTTCTTC	CASRFGTSLHYEQFF
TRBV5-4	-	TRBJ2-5	TGTGCCAGCAGCTTGGCCATCGGTAGTGAGACCCAGTACTTC	CASSLAIGSETQYF
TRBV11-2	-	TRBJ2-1	TGTGCCAGCAGCTCGGGCTATTACAATGAGCAGTTCTTC	CASSSGYYNEQFF
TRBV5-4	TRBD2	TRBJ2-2	TGTGCCAGCAGCTTGGGCGGGAGCGCGAACACCGGGGAGCTGTTTTTT	CASSLGGSANTGELFF
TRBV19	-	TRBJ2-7	TGTGCCAGTAGTATTTGGGGTCGCGAGCAGTACTTC	CASSIWGREQYF
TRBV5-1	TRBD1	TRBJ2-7	TGCGCCAGCAGCCCAAGACAGGGGGCCCACGAGCAGTACTTC	CASSPRQGAHEQYF
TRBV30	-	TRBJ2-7	TGTGCCTGGAAACTGGATGACTACGAGCAGTACTTC	CAWKLDDYEQYF
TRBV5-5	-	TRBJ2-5	TGTGCCAGCAGCCCAGCTCCGGGACTTCGGGGAGAGACCCAGTACTTC	CASSPAPGLRGETQYF
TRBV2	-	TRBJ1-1	TGTGCCAGCGCAGCAGACCGCGTGGAACACTCTGGAGCTTTCTTT	CASAADRVEHSGAFF